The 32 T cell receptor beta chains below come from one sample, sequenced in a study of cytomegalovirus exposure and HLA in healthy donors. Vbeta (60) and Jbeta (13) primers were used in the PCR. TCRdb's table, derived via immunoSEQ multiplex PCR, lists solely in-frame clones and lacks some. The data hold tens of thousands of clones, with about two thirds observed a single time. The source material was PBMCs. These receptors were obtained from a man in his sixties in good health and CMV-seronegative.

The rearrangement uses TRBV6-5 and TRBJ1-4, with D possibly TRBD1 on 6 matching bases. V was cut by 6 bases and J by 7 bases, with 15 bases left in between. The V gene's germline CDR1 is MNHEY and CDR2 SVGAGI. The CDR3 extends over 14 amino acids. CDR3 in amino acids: CASSPNRVGEKLFF. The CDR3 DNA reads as TGTGCCAGCAGCCCTAACAGGGTCGGTGAAAAACTGTTTTTT.

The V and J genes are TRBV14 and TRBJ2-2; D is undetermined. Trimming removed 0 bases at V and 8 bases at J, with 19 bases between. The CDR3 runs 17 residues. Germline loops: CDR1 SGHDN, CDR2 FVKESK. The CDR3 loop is CASSQESEWQKSGELFF. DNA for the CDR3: TGTGCCAGCAGCCAAGAGTCGGAGTGGCAAAAGTCGGGGGAGCTGTTTTTT.

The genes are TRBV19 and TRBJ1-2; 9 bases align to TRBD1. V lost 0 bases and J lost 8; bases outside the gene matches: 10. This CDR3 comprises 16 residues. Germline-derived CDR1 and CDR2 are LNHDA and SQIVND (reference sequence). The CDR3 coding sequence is TGTGCCAGTAGTATAGAGAAACAGGGGGCAACTGGGGGCTACACCTTC. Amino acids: CASSIEKQGATGGYTF. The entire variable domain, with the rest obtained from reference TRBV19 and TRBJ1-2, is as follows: DGGITQSPKYLFRKEGQNVTLSCEQNLNHDAMYWYRQDPGQGLRLIYYSQIVNDFQKGDIAEGYSVSREKKESFPLTVTSAQKNPTAFYLCASSIEKQGATGGYTFGSGTRLTVV.

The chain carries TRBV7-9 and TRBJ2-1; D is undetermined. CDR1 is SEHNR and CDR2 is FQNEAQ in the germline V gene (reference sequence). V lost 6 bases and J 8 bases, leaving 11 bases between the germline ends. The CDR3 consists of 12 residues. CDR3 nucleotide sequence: TGTGCCAGCAGTTCTAACCCCGATGAGCAGTTCTTC. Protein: CASSSNPDEQFF.

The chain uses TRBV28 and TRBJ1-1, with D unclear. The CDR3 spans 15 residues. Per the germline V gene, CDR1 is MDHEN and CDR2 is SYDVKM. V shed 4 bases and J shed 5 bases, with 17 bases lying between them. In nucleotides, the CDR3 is TGTGCCAGCAGTTCCTTCGTAGCGGCCGGAACTGAAGCTTTCTTT. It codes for CASSSFVAAGTEAFF.

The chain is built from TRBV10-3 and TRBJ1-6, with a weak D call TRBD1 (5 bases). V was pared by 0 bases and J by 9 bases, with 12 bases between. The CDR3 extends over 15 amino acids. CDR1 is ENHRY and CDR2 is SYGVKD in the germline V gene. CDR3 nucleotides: TGTGCCATCAGTGAGTCAGGGGTATACGTTTCACCCCTCCACTTT. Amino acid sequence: CAISESGVYVSPLHF.

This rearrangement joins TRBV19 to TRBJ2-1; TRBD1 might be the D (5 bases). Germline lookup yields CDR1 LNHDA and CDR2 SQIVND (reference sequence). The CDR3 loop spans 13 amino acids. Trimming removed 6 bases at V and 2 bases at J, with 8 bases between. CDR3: CASSDSTYNEQFF. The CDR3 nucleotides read TGTGCCAGTAGCGACAGCACCTACAATGAGCAGTTCTTC.

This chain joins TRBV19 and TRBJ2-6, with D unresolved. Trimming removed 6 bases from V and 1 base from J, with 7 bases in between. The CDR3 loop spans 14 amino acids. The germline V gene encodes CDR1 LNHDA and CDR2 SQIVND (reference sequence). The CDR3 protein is CASRLQSGANVLTF. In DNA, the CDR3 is TGTGCCAGTAGATTACAGTCTGGGGCCAACGTCCTGACTTTC. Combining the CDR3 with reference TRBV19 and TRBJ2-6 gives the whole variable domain DGGITQSPKYLFRKEGQNVTLSCEQNLNHDAMYWYRQDPGQGLRLIYYSQIVNDFQKGDIAEGYSVSREKKESFPLTVTSAQKNPTAFYLCASRLQSGANVLTFGAGSRLTVL.

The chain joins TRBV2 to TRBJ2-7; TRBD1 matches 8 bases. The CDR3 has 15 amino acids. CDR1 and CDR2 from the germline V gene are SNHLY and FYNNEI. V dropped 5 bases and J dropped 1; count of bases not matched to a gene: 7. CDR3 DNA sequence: TGTGCCAGCAGTCCGGACAGGGTTACTTCCTACGAGCAGTACTTC. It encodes CASSPDRVTSYEQYF.

The CDR3 spells CASTGPRTGELFF. The DNA for the CDR3 is TGTGCCAGCACTGGCCCCCGAACCGGGGAGCTGTTTTTT. The chain combines TRBV27 with TRBJ2-2, with unresolved D. Germline V gives CDR1 MNHEY, CDR2 SMNVEV (reference sequence). CDR3 length equals 13 residues. V was shortened by 7 bases and J by 5 bases, with 11 bases between the two germline ends.

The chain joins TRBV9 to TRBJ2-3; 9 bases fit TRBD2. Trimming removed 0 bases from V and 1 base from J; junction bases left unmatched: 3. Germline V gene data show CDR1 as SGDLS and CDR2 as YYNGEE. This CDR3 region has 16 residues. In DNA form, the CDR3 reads TGTGCCAGCAGCGTAGATCCTAGCGGGGGCACAGATACGCAGTATTTT. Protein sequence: CASSVDPSGGTDTQYF.

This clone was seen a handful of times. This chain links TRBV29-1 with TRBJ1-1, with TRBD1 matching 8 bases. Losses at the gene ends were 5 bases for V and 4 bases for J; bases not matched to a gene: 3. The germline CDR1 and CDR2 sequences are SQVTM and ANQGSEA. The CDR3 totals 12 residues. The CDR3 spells CSVLRGPTEAFF. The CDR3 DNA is TGCAGCGTTCTCAGGGGGCCCACTGAAGCTTTCTTT.

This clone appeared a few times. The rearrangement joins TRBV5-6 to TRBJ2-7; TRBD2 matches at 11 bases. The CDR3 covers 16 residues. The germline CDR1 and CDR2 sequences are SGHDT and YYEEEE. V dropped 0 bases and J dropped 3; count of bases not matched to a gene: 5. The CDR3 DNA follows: TGTGCCAGCAGCTTGGCCGGGACTAGCGGTGGCTACGAGCAGTACTTC. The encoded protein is CASSLAGTSGGYEQYF.

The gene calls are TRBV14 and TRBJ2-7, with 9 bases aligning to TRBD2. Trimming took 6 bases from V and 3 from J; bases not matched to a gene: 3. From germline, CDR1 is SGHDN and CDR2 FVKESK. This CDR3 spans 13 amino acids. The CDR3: CASSSTSGYEQYF. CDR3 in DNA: TGTGCCAGCAGTTCGACTAGCGGCTACGAGCAGTACTTC.

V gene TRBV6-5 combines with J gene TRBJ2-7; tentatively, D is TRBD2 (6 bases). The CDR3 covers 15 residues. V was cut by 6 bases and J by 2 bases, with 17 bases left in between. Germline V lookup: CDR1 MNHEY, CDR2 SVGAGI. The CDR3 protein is CASSPPFERAYEQYF. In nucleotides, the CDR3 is TGTGCCAGCAGCCCCCCTTTTGAGCGGGCCTACGAGCAGTACTTC.

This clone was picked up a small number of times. In DNA, the CDR3 is TGTGCCAGCAGCTTTAGTTTCACCGGGGAGCTGTTTTTT. It translates to CASSFSFTGELFF. The chain carries TRBV11-2 and TRBJ2-2; D ambiguous. Per germline, CDR1 SGHAT and CDR2 FQNNGV. Trimming removed 3 bases at V and 4 bases at J, with 6 bases between. This CDR3 spans 13 amino acids.

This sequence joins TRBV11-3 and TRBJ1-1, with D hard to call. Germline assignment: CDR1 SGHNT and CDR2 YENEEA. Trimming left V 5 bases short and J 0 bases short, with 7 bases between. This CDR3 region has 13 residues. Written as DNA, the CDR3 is TGTGCCAGCAGCATGACACTGAACACTGAAGCTTTCTTT. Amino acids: CASSMTLNTEAFF.

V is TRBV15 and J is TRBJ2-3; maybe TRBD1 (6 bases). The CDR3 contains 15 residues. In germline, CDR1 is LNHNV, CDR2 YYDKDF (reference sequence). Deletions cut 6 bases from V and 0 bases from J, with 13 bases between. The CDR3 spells CATSSRGTSTDTQYF. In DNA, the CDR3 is TGTGCCACCAGTAGCAGGGGAACTAGCACAGATACGCAGTATTTT. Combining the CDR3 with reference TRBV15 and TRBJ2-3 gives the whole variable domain DAMVIQNPRYQVTQFGKPVTLSCSQTLNHNVMYWYQQKSSQAPKLLFHYYDKDFNNEADTPDNFQSRRPNTSFCFLDIRSPGLGDTAMYLCATSSRGTSTDTQYFGPGTRLTVL.

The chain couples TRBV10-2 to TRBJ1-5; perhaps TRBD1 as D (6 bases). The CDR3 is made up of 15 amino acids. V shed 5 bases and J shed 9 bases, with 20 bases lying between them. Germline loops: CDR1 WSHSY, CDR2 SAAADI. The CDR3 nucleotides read TGCGCCAGCAGTCCGGGACAACCGTCGTTGTTGCCCCAGCATTTT. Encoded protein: CASSPGQPSLLPQHF.

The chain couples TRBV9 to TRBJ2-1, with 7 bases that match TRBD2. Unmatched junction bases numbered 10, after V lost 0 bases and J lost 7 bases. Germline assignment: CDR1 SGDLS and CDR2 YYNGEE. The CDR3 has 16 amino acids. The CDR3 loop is CASSVVGSGGGNEQFF. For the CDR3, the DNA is TGTGCCAGCAGCGTAGTTGGGTCGGGAGGTGGGAATGAGCAGTTCTTC.

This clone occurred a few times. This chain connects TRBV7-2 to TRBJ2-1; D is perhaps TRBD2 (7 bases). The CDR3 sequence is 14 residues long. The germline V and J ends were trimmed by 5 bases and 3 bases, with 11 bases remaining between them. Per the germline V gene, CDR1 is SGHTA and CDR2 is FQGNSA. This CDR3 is CASSRGRDYNEQFF. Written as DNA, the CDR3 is TGTGCCAGCAGCAGGGGGAGGGACTACAATGAGCAGTTCTTC.

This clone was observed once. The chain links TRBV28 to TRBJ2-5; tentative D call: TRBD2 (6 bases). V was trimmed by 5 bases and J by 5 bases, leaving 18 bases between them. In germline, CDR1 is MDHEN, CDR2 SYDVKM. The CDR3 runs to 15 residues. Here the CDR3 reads CASSPSRGWIETQYF. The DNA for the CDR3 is TGTGCCAGCAGTCCAAGTCGGGGGTGGATTGAGACCCAGTACTTC. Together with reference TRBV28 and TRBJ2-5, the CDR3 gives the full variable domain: DVKVTQSSRYLVKRTGEKVFLECVQDMDHENMFWYRQDPGLGLRLIYFSYDVKMKEKGDIPEGYSVSREKKERFSLILESASTNQTSMYLCASSPSRGWIETQYFGPGTRLLVL.

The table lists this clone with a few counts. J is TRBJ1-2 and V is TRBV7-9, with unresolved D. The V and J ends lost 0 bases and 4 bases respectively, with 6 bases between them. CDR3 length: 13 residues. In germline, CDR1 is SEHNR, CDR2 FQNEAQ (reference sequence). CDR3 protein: CASSLARGYGYTF. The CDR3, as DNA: TGTGCCAGCAGCTTAGCCCGAGGCTATGGCTACACCTTC.

The CDR3 region is CAWAGSGETQYF. CDR3 sequence (DNA): TGTGCCTGGGCAGGGAGCGGGGAGACCCAGTACTTC. The chain employs TRBV30 and TRBJ2-5, with D maybe TRBD2 (6 bases). The CDR3 totals 12 residues. The V gene lost 5 bases and the J gene lost 5 bases, with 12 bases spanning the gap. Germline V gene lookup returns CDR1 GTSNPN and CDR2 SVGIG (reference sequence). The full variable domain, completed using reference TRBV30 and TRBJ2-5, is SQTIHQWPATLVQPVGSPLSLECTVEGTSNPNLYWYRQAAGRGLQLLFYSVGIGQISSEVPQNLSASRPQDRQFILSSKKLLLSDSGFYLCAWAGSGETQYFGPGTRLLVL.

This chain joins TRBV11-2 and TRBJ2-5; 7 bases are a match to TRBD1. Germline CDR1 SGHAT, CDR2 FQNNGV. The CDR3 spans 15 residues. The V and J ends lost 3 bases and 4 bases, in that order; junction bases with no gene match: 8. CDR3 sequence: CASSLDTGVGETQYF. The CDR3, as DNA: TGTGCCAGCAGCTTGGACACAGGGGTCGGAGAGACCCAGTACTTC. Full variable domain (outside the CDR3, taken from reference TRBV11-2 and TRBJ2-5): EAGVAQSPRYKIIEKRQSVAFWCNPISGHATLYWYQQILGQGPKLLIQFQNNGVVDDSQLPKDRFSAERLKGVDSTLKIQPAKLEDSAVYLCASSLDTGVGETQYFGPGTRLLVL.

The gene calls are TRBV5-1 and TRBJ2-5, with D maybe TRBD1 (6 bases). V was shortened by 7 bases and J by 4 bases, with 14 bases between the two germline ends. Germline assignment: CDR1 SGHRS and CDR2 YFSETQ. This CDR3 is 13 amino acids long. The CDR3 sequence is CASLGASTETQYF. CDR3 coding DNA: TGCGCCAGCCTGGGGGCTAGTACAGAGACCCAGTACTTC.

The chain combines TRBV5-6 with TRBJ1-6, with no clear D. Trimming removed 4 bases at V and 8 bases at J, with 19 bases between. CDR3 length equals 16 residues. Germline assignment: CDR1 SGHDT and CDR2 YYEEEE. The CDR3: CASSPSTAGKDSPLHF. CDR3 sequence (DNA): TGTGCCAGCAGCCCTTCAACAGCCGGGAAGGATTCACCCCTCCACTTT.

The CDR3 region is CASSLLQGGNQPQHF. The DNA of the CDR3 is TGTGCCAGCAGTCTCCTACAGGGTGGCAATCAGCCCCAGCATTTT. The chain has TRBV6-5 and TRBJ1-5, with D tentatively TRBD1 (6 bases). Trimming shortened V by 5 bases and J by 2 bases, and 13 bases separated the two germline ends. The germline V gene has CDR1 MNHEY and CDR2 SVGAGI. The length of the CDR3 is 15 residues.

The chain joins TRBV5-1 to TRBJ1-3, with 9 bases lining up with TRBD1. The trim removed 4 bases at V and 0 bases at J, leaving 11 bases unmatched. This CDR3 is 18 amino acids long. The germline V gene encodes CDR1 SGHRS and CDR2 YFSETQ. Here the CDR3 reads CASSPAPVTGGSGNTIYF. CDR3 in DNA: TGCGCCAGCAGCCCGGCCCCCGTGACAGGGGGCTCTGGAAACACCATATATTTT.

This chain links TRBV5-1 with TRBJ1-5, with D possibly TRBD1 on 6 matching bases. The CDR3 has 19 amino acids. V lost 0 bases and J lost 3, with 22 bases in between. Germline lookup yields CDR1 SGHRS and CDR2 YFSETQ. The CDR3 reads CASSLEPLQGPLDNQPQHF. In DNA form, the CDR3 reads TGCGCCAGCAGCTTGGAGCCTTTACAGGGACCCTTGGACAATCAGCCCCAGCATTTT.

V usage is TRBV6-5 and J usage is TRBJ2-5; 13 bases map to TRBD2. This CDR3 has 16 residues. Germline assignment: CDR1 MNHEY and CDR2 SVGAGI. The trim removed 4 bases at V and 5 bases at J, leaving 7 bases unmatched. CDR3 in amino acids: CASSSLLAGGGETQYF. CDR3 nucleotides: TGTGCCAGCAGTTCCTTACTAGCGGGAGGGGGGGAGACCCAGTACTTC.

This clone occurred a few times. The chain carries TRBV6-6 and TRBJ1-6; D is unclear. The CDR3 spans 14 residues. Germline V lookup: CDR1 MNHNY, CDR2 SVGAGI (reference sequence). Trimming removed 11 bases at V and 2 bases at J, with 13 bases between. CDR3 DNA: TGTGCCGCATCACAGTTAACCTATAATTCACCCCTCCACTTT. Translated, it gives CAASQLTYNSPLHF.